This TCR beta chain was sequenced for a study of blood T cell repertoires in COVID-19. Turning to the study itself: From the United States, Italy and Spain came samples of acute and convalescent COVID-19. From T cells, B-cell-depleted T cells, or PBMCs came the material, which was cDNA or gDNA.

Only in-frame clones appear in the TCRdb table, and some are missing; sequencing was by immunoSEQ multiplex PCR. Among roughly 330,000 clones listed, more than 70% were seen once. Symptom resolution, clearance, or two negative PCRs marked donors in Cohort 3 as recovered. The length of the CDR3 is 16 residues. Germline CDR1 and CDR2: SGHRS and YFSETQ. V gave up 0 bases and J gave up 4 bases; unmatched junction bases: 7. This clonotype was sampled from a woman aged 25-40 years who had recovered from COVID-19. Input material: PBMCs or T cells enriched from blood (not recorded which). The gene calls are TRBV5-1 and TRBJ1-1; 9 nucleotides align to TRBD1. CDR3 bases: TGCGCCAGCAGCTTGGCCGGTAGGGGACAGGGCACTGAAGCTTTCTTT. Amino acids: CASSLAGRGQGTEAFF.